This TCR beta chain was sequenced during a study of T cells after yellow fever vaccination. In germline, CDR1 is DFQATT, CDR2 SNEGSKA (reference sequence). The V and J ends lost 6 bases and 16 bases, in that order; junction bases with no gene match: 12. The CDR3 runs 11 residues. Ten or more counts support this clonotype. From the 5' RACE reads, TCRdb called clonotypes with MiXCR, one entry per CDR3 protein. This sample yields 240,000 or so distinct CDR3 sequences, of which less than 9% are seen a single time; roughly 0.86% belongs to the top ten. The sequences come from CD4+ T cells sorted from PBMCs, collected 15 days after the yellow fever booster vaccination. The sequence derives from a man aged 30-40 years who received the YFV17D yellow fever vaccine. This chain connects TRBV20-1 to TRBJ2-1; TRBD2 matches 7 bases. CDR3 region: CSAHNGGSKFF. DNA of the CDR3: TGCAGTGCCCACAACGGGGGGAGCAAATTCTTC.